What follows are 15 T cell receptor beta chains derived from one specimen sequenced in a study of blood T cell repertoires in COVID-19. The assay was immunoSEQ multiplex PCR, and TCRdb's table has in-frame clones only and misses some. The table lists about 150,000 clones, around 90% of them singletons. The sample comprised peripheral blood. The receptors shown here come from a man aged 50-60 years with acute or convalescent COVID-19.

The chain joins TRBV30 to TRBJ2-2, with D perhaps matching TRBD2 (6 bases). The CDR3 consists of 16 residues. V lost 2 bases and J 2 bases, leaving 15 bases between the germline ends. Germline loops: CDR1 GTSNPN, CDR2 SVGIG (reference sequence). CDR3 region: CAWSMRTGLNTGELFF. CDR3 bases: TGTGCCTGGAGTATGCGGACGGGACTCAACACCGGGGAGCTGTTTTTT. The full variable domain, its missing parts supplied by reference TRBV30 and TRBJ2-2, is SQTIHQWPATLVQPVGSPLSLECTVEGTSNPNLYWYRQAAGRGLQLLFYSVGIGQISSEVPQNLSASRPQDRQFILSSKKLLLSDSGFYLCAWSMRTGLNTGELFFGEGSRLTVL.

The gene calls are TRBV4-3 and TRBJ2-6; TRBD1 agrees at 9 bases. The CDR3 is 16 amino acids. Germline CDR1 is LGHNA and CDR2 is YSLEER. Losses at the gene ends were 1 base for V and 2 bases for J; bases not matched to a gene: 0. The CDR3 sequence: CASSQGTGAGANVLTF. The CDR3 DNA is TGCGCCAGCAGCCAAGGGACAGGGGCTGGGGCCAACGTCCTGACTTTC.

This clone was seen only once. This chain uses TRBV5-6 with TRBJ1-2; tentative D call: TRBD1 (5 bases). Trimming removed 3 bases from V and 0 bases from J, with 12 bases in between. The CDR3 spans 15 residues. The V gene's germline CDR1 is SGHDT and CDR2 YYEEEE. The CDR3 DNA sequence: TGTGCCAGCAGCTCGCCGGGACTCACTAACTATGGCTACACCTTC. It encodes CASSSPGLTNYGYTF.

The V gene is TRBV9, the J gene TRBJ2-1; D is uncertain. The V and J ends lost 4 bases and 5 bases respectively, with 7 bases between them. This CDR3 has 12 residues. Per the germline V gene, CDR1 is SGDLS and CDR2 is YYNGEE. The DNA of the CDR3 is TGTGCCAGCAGCCCCCAAAACAATGAGCAGTTCTTC. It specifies CASSPQNNEQFF.

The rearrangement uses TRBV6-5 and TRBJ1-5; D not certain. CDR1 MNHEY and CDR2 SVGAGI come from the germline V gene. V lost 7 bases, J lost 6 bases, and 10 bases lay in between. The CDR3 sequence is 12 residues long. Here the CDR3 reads CASKSGPQPQHF. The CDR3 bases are TGTGCCAGCAAGAGTGGTCCTCAGCCCCAGCATTTT.

CDR3 protein: CASSLGQGGETQYF. The DNA of the CDR3 is TGCGCCAGCAGCTTGGGGCAAGGGGGAGAGACCCAGTACTTC. The rearrangement uses TRBV5-1 and TRBJ2-5; D is perhaps TRBD1 (6 bases). There are 14 residues in the CDR3. Germline values: CDR1 SGHRS, CDR2 YFSETQ. Trimming cost V 0 bases and J 4 bases, with 10 bases left between them. The full variable domain, its missing parts supplied by reference TRBV5-1 and TRBJ2-5, is KAGVTQTPRYLIKTRGQQVTLSCSPISGHRSVSWYQQTPGQGLQFLFEYFSETQRNKGNFPGRFSGRQFSNSRSEMNVSTLELGDSALYLCASSLGQGGETQYFGPGTRLLVL.

The CDR3 nucleotides are TGTGCCAGCCGAAGAAGCCTAGCGGGAGTAGCAGATACGCAGTATTTT. Protein: CASRRSLAGVADTQYF. The chain recombines TRBV27 with TRBJ2-3, with 10 bases identical to TRBD2. After removal of 8 bases from V and 4 bases from J, the junction contained 12 bases not matched to a gene. This CDR3 is 16 amino acids long. Germline CDR1 reads MNHEY; CDR2 reads SMNVEV (reference sequence).

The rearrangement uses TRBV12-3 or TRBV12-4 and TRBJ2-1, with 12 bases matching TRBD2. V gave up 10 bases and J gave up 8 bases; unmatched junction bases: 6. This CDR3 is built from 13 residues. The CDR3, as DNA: TGTGCCACTTCTCTAGCGGGAGGGCATGAGCAGTTCTTC. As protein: CATSLAGGHEQFF.

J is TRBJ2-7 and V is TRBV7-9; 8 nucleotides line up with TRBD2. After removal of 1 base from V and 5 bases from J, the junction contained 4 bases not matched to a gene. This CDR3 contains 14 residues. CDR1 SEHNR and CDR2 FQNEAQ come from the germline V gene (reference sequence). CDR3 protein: CASSLGGLGHEQYF. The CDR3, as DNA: TGTGCCAGCAGCTTAGGGGGACTAGGACACGAGCAGTACTTC.

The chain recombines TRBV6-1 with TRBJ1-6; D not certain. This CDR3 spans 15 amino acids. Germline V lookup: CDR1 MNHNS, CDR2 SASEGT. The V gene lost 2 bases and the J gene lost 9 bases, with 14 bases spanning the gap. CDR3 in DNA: TGTGCCAGCAGTGAAATTCGAGGGTATGGTTCACCCCTCCACTTT. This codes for CASSEIRGYGSPLHF.

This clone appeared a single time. The CDR3 DNA follows: TGTGCTAGTGGTTCACCCGGGTATCATGAGCAGTTCTTC. It encodes CASGSPGYHEQFF. This chain connects TRBV12-5 to TRBJ2-1; no reliable D call. This CDR3 comprises 13 residues. The germline CDR1 and CDR2 sequences are LGHNT and FRNRAP. The V and J ends lost 4 bases and 8 bases respectively, with 12 bases between them.

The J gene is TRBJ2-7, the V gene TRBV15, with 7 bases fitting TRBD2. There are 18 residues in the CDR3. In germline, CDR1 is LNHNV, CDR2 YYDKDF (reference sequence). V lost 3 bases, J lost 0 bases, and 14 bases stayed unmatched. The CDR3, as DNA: TGTGCCACCAGCAGGCGGGGGACCTCCCGCTTGAGCTCCTACGAGCAGTACTTC. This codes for CATSRRGTSRLSSYEQYF. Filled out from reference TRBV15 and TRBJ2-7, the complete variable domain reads DAMVIQNPRYQVTQFGKPVTLSCSQTLNHNVMYWYQQKSSQAPKLLFHYYDKDFNNEADTPDNFQSRRPNTSFCFLDIRSPGLGDTAMYLCATSRRGTSRLSSYEQYFGPGTRLTVT.

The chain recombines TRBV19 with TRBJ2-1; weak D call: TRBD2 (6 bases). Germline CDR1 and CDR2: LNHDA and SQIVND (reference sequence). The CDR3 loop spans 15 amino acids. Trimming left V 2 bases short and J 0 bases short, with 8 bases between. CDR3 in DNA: TGTGCCAGTAGTATACTCGGGAGCTCCTACAATGAGCAGTTCTTC. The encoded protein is CASSILGSSYNEQFF.

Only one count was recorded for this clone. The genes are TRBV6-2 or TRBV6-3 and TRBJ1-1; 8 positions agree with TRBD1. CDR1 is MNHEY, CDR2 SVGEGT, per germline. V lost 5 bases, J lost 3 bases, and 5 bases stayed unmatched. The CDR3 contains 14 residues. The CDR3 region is CASSPGGADTEAFF. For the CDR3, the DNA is TGTGCCAGCAGTCCAGGGGGCGCGGACACTGAAGCTTTCTTT.

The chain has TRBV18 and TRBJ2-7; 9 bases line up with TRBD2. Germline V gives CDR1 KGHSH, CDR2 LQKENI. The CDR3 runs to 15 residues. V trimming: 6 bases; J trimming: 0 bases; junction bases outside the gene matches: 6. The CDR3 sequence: CASSSTSGHSYEQYF. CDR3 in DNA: TGTGCCAGCTCTTCGACTAGCGGTCACTCCTACGAGCAGTACTTC.